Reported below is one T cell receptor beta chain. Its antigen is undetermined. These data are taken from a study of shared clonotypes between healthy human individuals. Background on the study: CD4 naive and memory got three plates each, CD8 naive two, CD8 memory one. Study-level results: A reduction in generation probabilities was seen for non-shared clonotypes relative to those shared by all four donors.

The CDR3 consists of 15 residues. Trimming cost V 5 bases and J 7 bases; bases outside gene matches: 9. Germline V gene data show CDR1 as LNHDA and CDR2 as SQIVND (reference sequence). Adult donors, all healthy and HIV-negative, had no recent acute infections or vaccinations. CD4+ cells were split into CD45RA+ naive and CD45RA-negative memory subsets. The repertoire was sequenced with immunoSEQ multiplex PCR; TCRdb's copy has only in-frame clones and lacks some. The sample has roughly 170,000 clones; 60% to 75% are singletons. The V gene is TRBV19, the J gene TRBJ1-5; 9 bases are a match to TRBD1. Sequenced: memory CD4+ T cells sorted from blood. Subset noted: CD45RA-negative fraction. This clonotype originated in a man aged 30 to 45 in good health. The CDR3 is CASSSGQGNGQPQHF. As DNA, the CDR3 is TGTGCCAGTAGTTCCGGACAGGGGAACGGGCAGCCCCAGCATTTT.